Below are 6 T cell receptor beta chains sequenced from a single sample in a study of T cells in Graves' hyperthyroidism and ophthalmopathy. Using RNA transcripts as the source, TCR beta CDR3 regions were amplified. First-round RT-PCR targeting the TCR CDR3 was performed with the HTBI primer set. TCRdb fed the multiplex PCR reads into MiXCR, producing one record per CDR3 protein. The table shows approximately 570,000 distinct CDR3 sequences, with around 20% occurring only once. Material for sequencing was blood. The origin of the receptors is a man between 40 and 49 years old with Graves' ophthalmopathy.

Concerning this clonotype itself: One base away lies a much larger clone, so this may be a sequencing read error. The chain links TRBV20-1 to TRBJ2-7; 7 nucleotides line up with TRBD1. The CDR3 has 13 residues. Germline CDR1 is DFQATT and CDR2 is SNEGSKA (reference sequence). The DNA of the CDR3 is TGCAGTGCTGATCGGGACAGTCTCTACGAGCAGTGCTTC. Residues: CSADRDSLYEQCF.

The chain uses TRBV28 and TRBJ1-6, with TRBD1 identical over 8 bases. The CDR3 spans 16 residues. CDR1 and CDR2 from the germline V gene are MDHEN and SYDVKM. V lost 1 base and J lost 9; bases outside the gene matches: 8. In nucleotides, the CDR3 is TGTGCCAGCAGTTTATTCCCAGGGGGCAGGGGTTCACCCCTCCACTTT. Its protein is CASSLFPGGRGSPLHF.

The chain links TRBV30 to TRBJ2-5, with 8 nucleotides matching TRBD2. V gave up 4 bases and J gave up 3 bases; unmatched junction bases: 7. Germline assignment: CDR1 GTSNPN and CDR2 SVGIG (reference sequence). The CDR3 runs to 14 residues. The CDR3 DNA sequence: TGTGCCTGGACTCCGGGGGGGCGGGAAGAGACCCAGTACTTC. The encoded protein is CAWTPGGREETQYF. The whole variable domain, remainder taken from reference TRBV30 and TRBJ2-5, is SQTIHQWPATLVQPVGSPLSLECTVEGTSNPNLYWYRQAAGRGLQLLFYSVGIGQISSEVPQNLSASRPQDRQFILSSKKLLLSDSGFYLCAWTPGGREETQYFGPGTRLLVL.

This clonotype was seen a few times. CDR3 protein: CASTKRTGELFF. The CDR3 nucleotides are TGTGCCAGTACTAAGCGCACCGGGGAGCTGTTTTTT. The chain has TRBV28 and TRBJ2-2, with no clear D. V dropped 9 bases and J dropped 4 bases, with 9 bases sitting between them. CDR1 and CDR2 from the germline V gene are MDHEN and SYDVKM. The CDR3 length is 12 residues.

This clonotype was recorded a few times. J is TRBJ1-1 and V is TRBV5-1; D is ambiguous. The V end lost 5 bases, the J end lost 2 bases, and 22 bases lay between the germline ends. This CDR3 is 17 amino acids long. Germline-derived CDR1 and CDR2 are SGHRS and YFSETQ. The CDR3 reads CASSNFVRARHNTEAFF. For the CDR3, the DNA is TGCGCCAGCAGTAATTTTGTACGGGCACGGCATAACACTGAAGCTTTCTTT.

This clonotype showed up just a few times. J is TRBJ2-1 and V is TRBV2; a possible D gene is TRBD2 (5 bases). This CDR3 contains 15 residues. Between the trimmed V and J ends, which lost 5 bases and 0 bases, there was a span of 11 bases. Germline V gene lookup returns CDR1 SNHLY and CDR2 FYNNEI. The chain's CDR3 is CASSPLEYSYNEQFF. Here the CDR3 DNA reads TGTGCCAGCAGTCCACTAGAGTACTCCTACAATGAGCAGTTCTTC. The full variable domain, completed using reference TRBV2 and TRBJ2-1, is EPEVTQTPSHQVTQMGQEVILRCVPISNHLYFYWYRQILGQKVEFLVSFYNNEISEKSEIFDDQFSVERPDGSNFTLKIRSTKLEDSAMYFCASSPLEYSYNEQFFGPGTRLTVL.